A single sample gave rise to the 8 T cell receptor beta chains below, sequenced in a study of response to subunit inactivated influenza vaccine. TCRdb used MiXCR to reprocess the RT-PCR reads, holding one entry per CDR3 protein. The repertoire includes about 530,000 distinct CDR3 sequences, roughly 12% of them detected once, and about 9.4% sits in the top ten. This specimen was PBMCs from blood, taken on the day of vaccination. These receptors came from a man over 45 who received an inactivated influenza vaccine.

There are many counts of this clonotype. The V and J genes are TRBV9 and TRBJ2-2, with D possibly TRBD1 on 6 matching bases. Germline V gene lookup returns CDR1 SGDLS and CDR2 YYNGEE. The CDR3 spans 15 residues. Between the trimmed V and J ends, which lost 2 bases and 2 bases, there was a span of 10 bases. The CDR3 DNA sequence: TGTGCCAGCAGCGTCGGACAGTATAACACCGGGGAGCTGTTTTTT. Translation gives CASSVGQYNTGELFF.

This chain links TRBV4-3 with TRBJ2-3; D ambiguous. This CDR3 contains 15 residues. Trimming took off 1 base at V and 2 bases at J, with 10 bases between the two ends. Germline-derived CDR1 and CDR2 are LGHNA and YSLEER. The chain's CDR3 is CASSQGRTYTDTQYF. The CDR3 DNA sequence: TGCGCCAGCAGCCAAGGGCGAACCTACACAGATACGCAGTATTTT.

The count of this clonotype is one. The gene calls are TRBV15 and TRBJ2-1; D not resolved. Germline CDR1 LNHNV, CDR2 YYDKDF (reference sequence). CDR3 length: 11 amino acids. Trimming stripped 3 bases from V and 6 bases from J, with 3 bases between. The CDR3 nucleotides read TGTGCCACCAGCAGCCGCAATGAGCAGTTCTTC. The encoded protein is CATSSRNEQFF. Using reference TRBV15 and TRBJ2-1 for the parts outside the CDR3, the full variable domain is DAMVIQNPRYQVTQFGKPVTLSCSQTLNHNVMYWYQQKSSQAPKLLFHYYDKDFNNEADTPDNFQSRRPNTSFCFLDIRSPGLGDTAMYLCATSSRNEQFFGPGTRLTVL.

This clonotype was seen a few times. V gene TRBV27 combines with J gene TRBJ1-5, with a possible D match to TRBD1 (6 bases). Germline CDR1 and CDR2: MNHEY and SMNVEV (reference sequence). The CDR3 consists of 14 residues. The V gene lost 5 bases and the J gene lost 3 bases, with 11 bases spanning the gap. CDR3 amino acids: CASSRGTTNQPQHF. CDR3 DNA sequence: TGTGCCAGCAGTAGAGGGACAACCAATCAGCCCCAGCATTTT.

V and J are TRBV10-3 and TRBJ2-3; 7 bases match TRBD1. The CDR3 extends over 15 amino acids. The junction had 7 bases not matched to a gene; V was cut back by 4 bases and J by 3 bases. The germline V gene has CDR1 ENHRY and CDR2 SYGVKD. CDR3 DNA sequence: TGTGCCATCAGTGGCAAGGGGGCGAGAACAGATACGCAGTATTTT. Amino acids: CAISGKGARTDTQYF.

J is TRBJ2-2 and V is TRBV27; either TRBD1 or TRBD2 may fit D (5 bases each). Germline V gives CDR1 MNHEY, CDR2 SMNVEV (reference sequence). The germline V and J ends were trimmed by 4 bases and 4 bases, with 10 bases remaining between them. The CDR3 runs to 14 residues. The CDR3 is CASSYHGGTGELFF. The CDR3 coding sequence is TGTGCCAGCAGTTACCATGGGGGCACCGGGGAGCTGTTTTTT.

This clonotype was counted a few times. The CDR3 loop is CAISDSGRDSYNEQFF. CDR3 nucleotide sequence: TGTGCCATCAGCGATAGCGGGAGGGACTCCTACAATGAGCAGTTCTTC. The rearrangement links TRBV10-3 to TRBJ2-1, with 11 nucleotides matching TRBD2. Per germline, CDR1 ENHRY and CDR2 SYGVKD. The junction had 4 bases not matched to a gene; V was cut back by 6 bases and J by 0 bases. The CDR3 runs 16 residues.

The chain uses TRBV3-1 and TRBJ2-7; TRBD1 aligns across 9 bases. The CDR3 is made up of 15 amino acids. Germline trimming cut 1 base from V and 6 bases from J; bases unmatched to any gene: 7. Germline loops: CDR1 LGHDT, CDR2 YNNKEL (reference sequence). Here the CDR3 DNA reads TGTGCCAGCAGCCAAGGGACAGGGGACTTCTCCGAGCAGTACTTC. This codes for CASSQGTGDFSEQYF.